This entry lists 21 T cell receptor beta chains sequenced from one sample in a study of blood T cell repertoires in COVID-19 (dated by TCRdb to 2020 to 2021). The receptor library was made with the immunoSEQ multiplex PCR assay. Held by TCRdb, this immuneACCESS table contains in-frame sequences only and omits some clones. Under half of the omission traces to an unresolved V gene where checked; the cause of the rest is unknown. The sample data list 110,000 or so clones, and 85% of these were observed just once. Clones ranked in the top ten supply about 13% of the sample. Sample: peripheral blood. These receptor sequences come from a human donor in a cohort sampled during active COVID-19.

This clone turned up a few times. The rearrangement joins TRBV27 to TRBJ2-3, with D perhaps TRBD2 (5 bases). The CDR3 loop spans 16 amino acids. V was trimmed by 5 bases and J by 0 bases, leaving 15 bases between them. The germline V gene has CDR1 MNHEY and CDR2 SMNVEV (reference sequence). The DNA for the CDR3 is TGTGCCAGCAGTCCCCAGCGGCTGTCTAGCACAGATACGCAGTATTTT. Translated: CASSPQRLSSTDTQYF.

The V and J genes are TRBV5-6 and TRBJ1-1, with D possibly matching TRBD1 (6 bases). CDR3 length: 17 residues. V was shortened by 4 bases and J by 3 bases, with 22 bases between the two germline ends. Germline V gene sequence: CDR1 SGHDT, CDR2 YYEEEE. CDR3 amino acids: CASSPHWGAEGDTEAFF. The DNA for the CDR3 is TGTGCCAGCAGCCCCCATTGGGGCGCTGAGGGGGACACTGAAGCTTTCTTT.

V gene TRBV11-2 combines with J gene TRBJ1-2; a weak D match, TRBD1 (6 bases). Trimming shortened V by 1 base and J by 5 bases, and 14 bases separated the two germline ends. CDR3 size: 15 residues. CDR1 and CDR2 (germline): SGHAT, FQNNGV. The CDR3 protein is CASSLAWGGLYGYTF. Written as DNA, the CDR3 is TGTGCCAGCAGCTTAGCGTGGGGGGGCCTTTATGGCTACACCTTC.

The gene calls are TRBV6-5 and TRBJ1-5, with a weak D call TRBD1 (6 bases). CDR1 is MNHEY and CDR2 is SVGAGI in the germline V gene. The CDR3 consists of 16 residues. Trimming left V 4 bases short and J 7 bases short, with 20 bases between. CDR3 coding DNA: TGTGCCAGCAGTTCCACCCCTCCCAGGGGCTTCCAGCCCCAGCATTTT. Translating gives CASSSTPPRGFQPQHF.

The rearrangement links TRBV28 to TRBJ1-1; TRBD1 aligns across 7 bases. The CDR3 has 12 residues. Germline V gene sequence: CDR1 MDHEN, CDR2 SYDVKM. V lost 6 bases to trimming and J lost 7 bases; unmatched junction nucleotides: 5. CDR3 region: CASRAGQVEAFF. In nucleotides, the CDR3 is TGTGCCAGCAGGGCTGGACAGGTTGAAGCTTTCTTT.

The V call is TRBV29-1, the J call TRBJ2-1; a weak D match, TRBD2 (6 bases). This CDR3 contains 12 residues. Trimming took 5 bases from V and 7 from J, leaving 12 bases between them. Germline CDR1 reads SQVTM; CDR2 reads ANQGSEA. The CDR3 protein is CSVSGLPNEQFF. The CDR3 DNA is TGCAGCGTTAGCGGACTACCGAATGAGCAGTTCTTC.

The rearrangement uses TRBV6-5 and TRBJ2-7, with 13 bases fitting TRBD2. CDR1 and CDR2 from the germline V gene are MNHEY and SVGAGI. V trimming: 6 bases; J trimming: 4 bases; junction bases outside the gene matches: 6. The CDR3 extends over 15 amino acids. The CDR3: CASRPVTSGGYEQYF. In DNA, the CDR3 is TGTGCCAGCAGACCCGTGACTAGCGGGGGGTACGAGCAGTACTTC.

The gene calls are TRBV7-2 and TRBJ1-5; the D gene is possibly TRBD1 (5 bases). This CDR3 has 17 residues. Deletions cut 1 base from V and 2 bases from J, with 15 bases between. Germline CDR1 and CDR2: SGHTA and FQGNSA. This CDR3 is CASSLEGVTRGNQPQHF. Here the CDR3 DNA reads TGTGCCAGCAGCTTAGAAGGGGTGACAAGGGGCAATCAGCCCCAGCATTTT. Looking up the rest from reference TRBV7-2 and TRBJ1-5 gives the full variable domain: GAGVSQSPSNKVTEKGKDVELRCDPISGHTALYWYRQSLGQGLEFLIYFQGNSAPDKSGLPSDRFSAERTGGSVSTLTIQRTQQEDSAVYLCASSLEGVTRGNQPQHFGDGTRLSIL.

V and J are TRBV4-3 and TRBJ2-4, with TRBD2 as a possible D gene (5 bases). Germline V gives CDR1 LGHNA, CDR2 YSLEER. The V and J ends lost 0 bases and 0 bases respectively, with 18 bases between them. The CDR3 length is 19 residues. The CDR3 DNA is TGCGCCAGCAGCCAAGATTTCCAGGCCAATGCGGGAGCCAAAAACATTCAGTACTTC. Protein: CASSQDFQANAGAKNIQYF.

This chain connects TRBV6-5 to TRBJ1-2, with a weak D call TRBD1 (5 bases). Germline CDR1 reads MNHEY; CDR2 reads SVGAGI. This CDR3 contains 14 residues. Trimming cost V 0 bases and J 7 bases, with 12 bases left between them. The CDR3 DNA follows: TGTGCCAGCAGTTACTCGGTAGGGGCCGGTGGCTACACCTTC. Amino acid sequence: CASSYSVGAGGYTF.

This chain uses TRBV7-8 with TRBJ2-2; 12 bases match TRBD2. This CDR3 is 16 amino acids long. CDR1 and CDR2 (germline): SGHVS, FQNEAQ. V lost 4 bases and J lost 2; bases outside the gene matches: 2. The CDR3 DNA reads TGTGCCAGCAGCTCGACTAGCGGGGGAAACACCGGGGAGCTGTTTTTT. It translates to CASSSTSGGNTGELFF.

Only a few counts were recorded for this clone. J is TRBJ1-5 and V is TRBV7-3; 11 nucleotides line up with TRBD1. The J segment lost 3 bases and the V segment lost 8 bases, leaving 9 bases of the junction unmatched. The CDR3 sequence is 16 residues long. Germline lookup yields CDR1 SGHTA and CDR2 FQGTGA. This chain's CDR3 is CASQTWTGGYNQPQHF. The CDR3 DNA reads as TGTGCCAGCCAAACGTGGACAGGGGGCTACAATCAGCCCCAGCATTTT.

The sample holds one count of this clone. The rearrangement joins TRBV28 to TRBJ1-1; the match to TRBD1 covers 7 bases. The germline V gene encodes CDR1 MDHEN and CDR2 SYDVKM. J gave up 0 bases and V 7 bases, and 8 bases lay outside the gene matches. This CDR3 spans 15 amino acids. The chain's CDR3 is CASTPDRWLNTEAFF. CDR3 nucleotides: TGTGCCAGCACCCCGGACAGGTGGCTGAACACTGAAGCTTTCTTT.

The CDR3 DNA reads as TGTGCCAGCAGTGAAAGGTGGAGAGGCACCTTC. It codes for CASSERWRGTF. The chain recombines TRBV6-1 with TRBJ1-2; the D is unclear. The V end lost 2 bases, the J end lost 13 bases, and 11 bases lay between the germline ends. The CDR3 is 11 amino acids. The germline gives CDR1 MNHNS, CDR2 SASEGT.

The chain links TRBV6-2 or TRBV6-3 to TRBJ2-3; 7 nucleotides align to TRBD2. V lost 5 bases to trimming and J lost 1 base; unmatched junction nucleotides: 15. The CDR3 has 18 amino acids. Germline V lookup: CDR1 MNHEY, CDR2 SVGEGT. In nucleotides, the CDR3 is TGTGCCAGCAGTCTGAGAGCGGGACGCGGCCGGCGCACAGATACGCAGTATTTT. It translates to CASSLRAGRGRRTDTQYF.

The chain carries TRBV28 and TRBJ1-1; no reliable D call. This CDR3 is built from 11 residues. Trimming removed 6 bases from V and 6 bases from J, with 8 bases in between. The germline CDR1 and CDR2 sequences are MDHEN and SYDVKM. As DNA, the CDR3 is TGTGCCAGCAGCCGTAAATCTGAAGCTTTCTTT. Residues: CASSRKSEAFF.

A remark on this clone: A read error may produce the germline difference seen at one junction end. This chain joins TRBV19 and TRBJ2-3; 9 positions agree with TRBD2. The CDR3 extends over 13 amino acids. CDR1 and CDR2 (germline): LNHDA, SQIVND (reference sequence). The CDR3 protein is CASSGGATDTQYF. DNA of the CDR3: TGTGCTAGTAGCGGGGGTGCCACAGATACGCAGTATTTT.

The V and J genes are TRBV7-2 and TRBJ1-2; no firm D call. Trimming stripped 2 bases from V and 2 bases from J, with 9 bases between. Germline assignment: CDR1 SGHTA and CDR2 FQGNSA. There are 14 residues in the CDR3. The CDR3 DNA follows: TGTGCCAGCAGCTTAACTAGCGGGAACTATGGCTACACCTTC. Translated, it gives CASSLTSGNYGYTF.

This clone has only a few counts. The chain couples TRBV9 to TRBJ2-3, with D perhaps matching TRBD2 (6 bases). This CDR3 has 17 amino acids. Germline V lookup: CDR1 SGDLS, CDR2 YYNGEE. The V end was cut by 2 bases, the J end by 6 bases, with 22 bases between. The DNA of the CDR3 is TGTGCCAGCAGCGTGGGGGGTATGGGCGGAATAAGGGATACGCAGTATTTT. Translated, it gives CASSVGGMGGIRDTQYF. Combining the CDR3 with reference TRBV9 and TRBJ2-3 gives the whole variable domain DSGVTQTPKHLITATGQRVTLRCSPRSGDLSVYWYQQSLDQGLQFLIQYYNGEERAKGNILERFSAQQFPDLHSELNLSSLELGDSALYFCASSVGGMGGIRDTQYFGPGTRLTVL.

The chain links TRBV20-1 to TRBJ2-1; D is perhaps TRBD1 (6 bases). This CDR3 is built from 13 residues. The germline CDR1 and CDR2 sequences are DFQATT and SNEGSKA (reference sequence). V was cut by 3 bases and J by 2 bases, with 8 bases left in between. The CDR3 spells CSASPGAYNEQFF. The CDR3 coding sequence is TGCAGTGCTAGTCCAGGGGCCTACAATGAGCAGTTCTTC.

V usage is TRBV19 and J usage is TRBJ2-1; no definite D call. The ends were cut back, 5 bases at V and 8 bases at J, with 7 bases in the middle. CDR3 length equals 11 residues. Germline assignment: CDR1 LNHDA and CDR2 SQIVND (reference sequence). The CDR3 region is CASSGFHEQFF. CDR3 DNA: TGTGCCAGTAGTGGCTTCCATGAGCAGTTCTTC.